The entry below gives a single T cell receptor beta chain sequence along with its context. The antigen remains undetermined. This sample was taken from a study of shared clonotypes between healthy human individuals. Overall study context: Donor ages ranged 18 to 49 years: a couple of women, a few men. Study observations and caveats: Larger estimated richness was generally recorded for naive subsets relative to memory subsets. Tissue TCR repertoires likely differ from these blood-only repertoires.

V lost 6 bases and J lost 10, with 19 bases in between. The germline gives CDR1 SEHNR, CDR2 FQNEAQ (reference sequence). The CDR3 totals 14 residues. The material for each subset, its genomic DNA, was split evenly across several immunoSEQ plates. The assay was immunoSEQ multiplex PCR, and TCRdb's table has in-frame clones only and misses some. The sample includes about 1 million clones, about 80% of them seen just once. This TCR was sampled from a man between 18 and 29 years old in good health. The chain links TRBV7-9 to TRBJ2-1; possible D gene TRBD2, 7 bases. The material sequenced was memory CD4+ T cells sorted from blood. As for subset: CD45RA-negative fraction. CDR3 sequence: CASRPVGGGPEQFF. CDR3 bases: TGTGCCAGCAGGCCCGTTGGGGGGGGCCCCGAGCAGTTCTTC.